This T cell receptor beta chain was identified in a study of T cells after posttransplantation cyclophosphamide. Study-wide results and limits: Donor CD8+ memory clones often dominated recipient blood repertoires at later times. Skin or GI-infiltrating T cells shared few TRB sequences with blood. TRB clonality was highly associated with recipient CMV seropositivity and reactivation.

This CDR3 region has 13 residues. Deletions cut 6 bases from V and 5 bases from J, with 11 bases between. The V gene's germline CDR1 is LNHNV and CDR2 YYDKDF (reference sequence). This table comes from immunoSEQ multiplex PCR, and its TCRdb copy is limited to in-frame clones, with some not included. The table records about 1,900 clones, approximately 94% of them present only once. About this clone: The antigen remains unidentified.

This TCR came from a woman aged 45-59 years in good health and a related stem cell transplant donor. The V gene is TRBV15, the J gene TRBJ1-5, with D tentatively TRBD1 (6 bases). Sequencing was done on a sample of CD4+ T cells sorted from bone marrow. In nucleotides, the CDR3 is TGTGCCACCAGACAGACAGGTTATCAGCCCCAGCATTTT. It codes for CATRQTGYQPQHF.